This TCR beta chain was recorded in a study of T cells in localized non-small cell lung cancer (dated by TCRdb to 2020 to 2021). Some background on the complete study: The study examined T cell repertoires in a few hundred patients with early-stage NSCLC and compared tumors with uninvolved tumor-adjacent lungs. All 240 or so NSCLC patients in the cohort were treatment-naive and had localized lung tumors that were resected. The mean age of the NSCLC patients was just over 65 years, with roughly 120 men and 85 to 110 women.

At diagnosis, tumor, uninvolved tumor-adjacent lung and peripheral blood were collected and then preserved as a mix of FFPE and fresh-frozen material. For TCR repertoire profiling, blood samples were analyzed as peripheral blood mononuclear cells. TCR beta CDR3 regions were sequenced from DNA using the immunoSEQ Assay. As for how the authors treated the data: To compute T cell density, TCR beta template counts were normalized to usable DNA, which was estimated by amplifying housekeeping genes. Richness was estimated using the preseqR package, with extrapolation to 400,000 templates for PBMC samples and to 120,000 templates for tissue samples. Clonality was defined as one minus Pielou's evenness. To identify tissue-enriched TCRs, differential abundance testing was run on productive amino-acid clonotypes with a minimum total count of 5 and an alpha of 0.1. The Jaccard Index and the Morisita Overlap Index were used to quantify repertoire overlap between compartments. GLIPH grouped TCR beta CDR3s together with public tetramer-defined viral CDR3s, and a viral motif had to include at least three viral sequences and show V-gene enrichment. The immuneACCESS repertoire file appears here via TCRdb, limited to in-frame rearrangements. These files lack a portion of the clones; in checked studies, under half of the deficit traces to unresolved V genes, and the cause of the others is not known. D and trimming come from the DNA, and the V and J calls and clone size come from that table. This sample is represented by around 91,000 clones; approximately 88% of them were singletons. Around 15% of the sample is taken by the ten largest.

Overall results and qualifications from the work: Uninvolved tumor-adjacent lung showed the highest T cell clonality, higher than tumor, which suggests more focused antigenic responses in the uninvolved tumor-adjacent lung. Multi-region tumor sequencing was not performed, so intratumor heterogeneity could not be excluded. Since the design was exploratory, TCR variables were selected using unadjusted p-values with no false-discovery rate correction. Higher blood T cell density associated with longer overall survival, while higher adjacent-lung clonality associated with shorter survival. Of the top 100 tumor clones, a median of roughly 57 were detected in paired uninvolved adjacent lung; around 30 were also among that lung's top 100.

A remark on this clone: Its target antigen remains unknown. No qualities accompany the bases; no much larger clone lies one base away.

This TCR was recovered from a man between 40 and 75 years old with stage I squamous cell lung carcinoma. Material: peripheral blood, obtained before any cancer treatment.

The DNA reads TGTGCCAGCTCACTTAGCGGGGGTCTCTATGAGCAGTTCTTC. It is translated as CASSLSGGLYEQFF. The chain was built from TRBV18 and TRBJ2-1; TRBD2 matches 9 bases in the middle. V and J are trimmed by 4 bases and 8 bases, and the gene matches miss 6 bases of the junction. Spanning cysteine to phenylalanine, the CDR3 consists of 14 amino acids. Only CDR3 DNA is held: 42 bases, read in frame from base 1. CDR1 and CDR2 (KGHSH, LQKENI) derive from the germline V gene.